The clone carrying this TCR beta chain turned up a few times. The data are from a study of blood T cell repertoires in COVID-19. In germline, CDR1 is SGHVS, CDR2 FNYEAQ. With 5 bases removed from V and 3 bases from J, the gap between germline ends came to 18 bases. There are 16 residues in the CDR3. Sequenced by immunoSEQ multiplex PCR; TCRdb stores in-frame clones only, minus some. The repertoire holds 120,000 or so clones, 80% to 90% seen once, with 9% to 14% in the top ten. Material for sequencing was peripheral blood. The chain combines TRBV7-6 with TRBJ2-3; a possible D gene is TRBD1 (5 bases). The source is a human donor in a cohort sampled during active COVID-19. CDR3 sequence: CASSRTGSQGTDTQYF. CDR3 sequence (DNA): TGTGCCAGCAGCCGCACAGGTTCCCAAGGGACAGATACGCAGTATTTT. Variable domain in full (rest from reference TRBV7-6 and TRBJ2-3): GAGVSQSPRYKVTKRGQDVALRCDPISGHVSLYWYRQALGQGPEFLTYFNYEAQQDKSGLPNDRFSAERPEGSISTLTIQRTEQRDSAMYRCASSRTGSQGTDTQYFGPGTRLTVL.